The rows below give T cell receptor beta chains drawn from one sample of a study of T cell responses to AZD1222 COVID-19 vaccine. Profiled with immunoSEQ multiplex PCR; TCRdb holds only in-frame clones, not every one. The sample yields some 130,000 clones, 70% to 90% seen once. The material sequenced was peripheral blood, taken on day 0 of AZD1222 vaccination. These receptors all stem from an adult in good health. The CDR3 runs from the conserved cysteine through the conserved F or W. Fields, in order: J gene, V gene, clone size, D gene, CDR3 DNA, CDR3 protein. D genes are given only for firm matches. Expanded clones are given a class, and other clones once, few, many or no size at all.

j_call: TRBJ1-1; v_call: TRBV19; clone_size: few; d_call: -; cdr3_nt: TGTGCCAGTAGTAGGACGGGAATGAACACTGAAGCTTTCTTT; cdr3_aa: CASSRTGMNTEAFF
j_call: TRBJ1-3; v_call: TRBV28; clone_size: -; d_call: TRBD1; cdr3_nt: TGTGCCAGCAGTTTATTTAGCGGGACAGGCCGAAACACCATATATTTT; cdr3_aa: CASSLFSGTGRNTIYF
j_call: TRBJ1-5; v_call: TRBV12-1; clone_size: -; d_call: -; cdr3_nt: TGTGCCAGCAGCTTCGCAGCTCAGCCCCAGCATTTT; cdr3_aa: CASSFAAQPQHF
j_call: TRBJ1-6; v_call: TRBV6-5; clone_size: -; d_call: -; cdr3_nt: TGTGCCAGCAGTTACTCGAAGGGGGGATCACCCCTCCACTTT; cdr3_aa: CASSYSKGGSPLHF
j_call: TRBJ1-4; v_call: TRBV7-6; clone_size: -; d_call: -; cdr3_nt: TGTGCCAGCAGTTTCATTAATAACGACGGTGAAAAACTGTTTTTT; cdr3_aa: CASSFINNDGEKLFF
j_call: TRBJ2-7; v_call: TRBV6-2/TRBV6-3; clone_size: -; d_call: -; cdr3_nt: TGTGCCAGCAGCAGTACTCTCGAGCAGTACTTC; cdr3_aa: CASSSTLEQYF
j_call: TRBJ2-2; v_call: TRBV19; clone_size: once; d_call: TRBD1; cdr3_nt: TGTGCCAGTAGCCCGACAGGGTCGAACACCGGGGAGCTGTTTTTT; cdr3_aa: CASSPTGSNTGELFF
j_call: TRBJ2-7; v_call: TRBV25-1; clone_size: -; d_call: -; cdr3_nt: TGTGCCAGCAGTGAGGGGGGACGCTACGAGCAGTACTTC; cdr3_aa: CASSEGGRYEQYF
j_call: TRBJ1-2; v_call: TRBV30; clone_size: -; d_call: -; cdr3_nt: TGTGCCTGGAGTTGGGGGGGGCGCCAGTATGGCTACACCTTC; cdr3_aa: CAWSWGGRQYGYTF
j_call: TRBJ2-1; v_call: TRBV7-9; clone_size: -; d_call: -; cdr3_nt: TGTGCCAGCAGCCCACCCTCCTACAATGAGCAGTTCTTC; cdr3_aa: CASSPPSYNEQFF
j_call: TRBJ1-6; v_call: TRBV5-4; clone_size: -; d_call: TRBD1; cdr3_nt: TGTGCCAGCAGCTTGTGGGACAGGGGTTATTCACCCCTCCACTTT; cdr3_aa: CASSLWDRGYSPLHF
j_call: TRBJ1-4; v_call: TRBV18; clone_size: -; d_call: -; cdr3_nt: TGTGCCAGCTCACCATTTCCCAGGGAGGGTAATGAAAAACTGTTTTTT; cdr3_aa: CASSPFPREGNEKLFF
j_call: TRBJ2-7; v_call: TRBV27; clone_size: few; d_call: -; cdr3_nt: TGTGCCAGCCCCCCTGGGCAGTCCTACGAGCAGTACTTC; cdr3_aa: CASPPGQSYEQYF
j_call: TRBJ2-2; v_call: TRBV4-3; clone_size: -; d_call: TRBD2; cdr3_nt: TGCGCCAGCAGCCATAGGGAAGCGGGGGGAACCATGAACACCGGGGAGCTGTTTTTT; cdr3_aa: CASSHREAGGTMNTGELFF
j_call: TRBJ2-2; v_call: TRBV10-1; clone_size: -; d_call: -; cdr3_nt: TGCGCCAGCATGGCCAGCTACACCGGGGAGCTGTTTTTT; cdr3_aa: CASMASYTGELFF
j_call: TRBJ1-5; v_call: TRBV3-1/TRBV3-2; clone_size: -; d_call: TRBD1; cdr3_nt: TGTGCCAGCGGAACCCGGACAGGGGGCAATCAGCCCCAGCATTTT; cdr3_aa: CASGTRTGGNQPQHF
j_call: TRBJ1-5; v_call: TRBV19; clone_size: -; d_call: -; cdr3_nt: TGTGCCTCAGAGGGTTCATATAGCAATCAGCCCCAGCATTTT; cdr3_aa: CASEGSYSNQPQHF
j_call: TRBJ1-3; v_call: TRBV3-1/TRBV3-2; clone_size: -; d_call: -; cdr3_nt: TGTGCCAGCAGCCAGGGGGCGGGGACCTCTGGAAACACCATATATTTT; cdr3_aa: CASSQGAGTSGNTIYF
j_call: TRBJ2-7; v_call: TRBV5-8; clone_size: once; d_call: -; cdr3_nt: TGTGCCAGCCGGTCTTACGAGCAGTACTTC; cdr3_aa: CASRSYEQYF
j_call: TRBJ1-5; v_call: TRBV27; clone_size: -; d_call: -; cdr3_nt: TGTGCCAGCAGAAGGGGTGCCTCCAATCAGCCCCAGCATTTT; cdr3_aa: CASRRGASNQPQHF
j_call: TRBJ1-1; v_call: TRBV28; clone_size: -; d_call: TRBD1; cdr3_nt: TGTGCCAGCAGTTTACAGGGGGGAAACACTGAAGCTTTCTTT; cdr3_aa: CASSLQGGNTEAFF
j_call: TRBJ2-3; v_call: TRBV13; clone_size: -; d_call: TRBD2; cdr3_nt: TGTGCCAGCCTGTCTGCGCTAACTGGGGCGGGGGACCTACGCACAGATACGCAGTATTTT; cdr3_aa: CASLSALTGAGDLRTDTQYF
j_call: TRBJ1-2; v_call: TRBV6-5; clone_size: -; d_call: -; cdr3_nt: TGTGCCAGCAGAAAAGGGGTCCATGGCTACACCTTC; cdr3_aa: CASRKGVHGYTF
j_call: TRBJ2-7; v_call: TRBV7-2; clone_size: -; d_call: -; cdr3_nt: TGTGCCAGCATACCGGCGGCATCCTACGAGCAGTACTTC; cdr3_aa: CASIPAASYEQYF
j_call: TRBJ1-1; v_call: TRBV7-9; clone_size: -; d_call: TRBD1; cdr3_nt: TGTGCCAGCAGTCACCAGGGGGAGAACACTGAAGCTTTCTTT; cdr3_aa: CASSHQGENTEAFF
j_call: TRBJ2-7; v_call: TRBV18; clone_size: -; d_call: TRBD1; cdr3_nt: TGTGCCAGCTCATCCGGGACAGCCTCCTACGAGCAGTACTTC; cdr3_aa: CASSSGTASYEQYF
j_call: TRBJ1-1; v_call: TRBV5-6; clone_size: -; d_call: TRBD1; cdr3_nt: TGTGCCAGCAGCTTGGGACAGGGGGCAAGGATGAACACTGAAGCTTTCTTT; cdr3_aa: CASSLGQGARMNTEAFF
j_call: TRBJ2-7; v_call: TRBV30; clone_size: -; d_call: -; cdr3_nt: TGTGCCTGGAAACGAGGAGACCTCTCCTACGAGCAGTACTTC; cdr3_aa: CAWKRGDLSYEQYF
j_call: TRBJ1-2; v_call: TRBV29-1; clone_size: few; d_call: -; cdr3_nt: TGCAGCGTTGAAGTGGGAAACTATGGCTACACCTTC; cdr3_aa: CSVEVGNYGYTF
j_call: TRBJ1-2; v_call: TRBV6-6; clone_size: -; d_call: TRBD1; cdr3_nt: TGTGCCAGCAGTTACTACCCGGGCAGGGGGCTAGGAGGCTACACCTTC; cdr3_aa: CASSYYPGRGLGGYTF
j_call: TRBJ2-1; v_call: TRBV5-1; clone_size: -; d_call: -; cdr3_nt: TGCGCCAGCAGTATTAGCTCCTACAATGAGCAGTTCTTC; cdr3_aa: CASSISSYNEQFF
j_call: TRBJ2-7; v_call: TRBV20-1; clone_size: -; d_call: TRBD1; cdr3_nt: TGCAGTGCTAGTCTGGGACAGGGGGCCTACGAGCAGTACTTC; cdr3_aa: CSASLGQGAYEQYF
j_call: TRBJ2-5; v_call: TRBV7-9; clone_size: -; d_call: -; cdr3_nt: TGTGCCAGCAGCTTGCGGATAACCGACCAAGAGACCCAGTACTTC; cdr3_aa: CASSLRITDQETQYF
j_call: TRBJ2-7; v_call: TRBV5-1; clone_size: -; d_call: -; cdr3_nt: TGCGCCAGCTACAGCTCCTCCTACGAGCAGTACTTC; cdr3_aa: CASYSSSYEQYF
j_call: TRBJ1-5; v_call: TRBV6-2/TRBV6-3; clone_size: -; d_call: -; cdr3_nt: TGTGCCAGCAGTTACTCGATCTCAGGGCTTGATCAGCCCCAGCATTTT; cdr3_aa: CASSYSISGLDQPQHF
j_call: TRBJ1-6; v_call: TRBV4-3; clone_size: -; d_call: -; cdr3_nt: TGCGCCAGCAGCCAAGATAGTTCACCCCTCCACTTT; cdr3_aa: CASSQDSSPLHF
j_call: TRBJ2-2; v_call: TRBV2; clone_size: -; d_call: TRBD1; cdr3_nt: TGTGCCAGCAGTGCTGCCAGGGGGCTGTCCGGGGAGCTGTTTTTT; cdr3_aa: CASSAARGLSGELFF
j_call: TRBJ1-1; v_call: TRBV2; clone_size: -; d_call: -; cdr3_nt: TGTGCCAGCAGCACCGACACTGAAGCTTTCTTT; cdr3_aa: CASSTDTEAFF
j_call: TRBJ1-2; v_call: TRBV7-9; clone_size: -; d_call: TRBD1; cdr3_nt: TGTGCCAGCAGCTTAGCTCCAGGGGGCAATGGCTACACCTTC; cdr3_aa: CASSLAPGGNGYTF
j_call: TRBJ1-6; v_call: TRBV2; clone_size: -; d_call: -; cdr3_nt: TGTGCCAGCAGTGAGGAAGGGAGAGGATCACCCCTCCACTTT; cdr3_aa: CASSEEGRGSPLHF
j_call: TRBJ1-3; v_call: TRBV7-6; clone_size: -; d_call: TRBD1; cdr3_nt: TGTGCCAGCAGCTTGGCCCCGACAGGGATCTCTGGAAACACCATATATTTT; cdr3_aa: CASSLAPTGISGNTIYF
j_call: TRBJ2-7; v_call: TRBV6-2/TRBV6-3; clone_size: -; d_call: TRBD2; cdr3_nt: TGTGCCAGCAGCCATGTACTAGCGGGGGACTACGAGCAGTACTTC; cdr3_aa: CASSHVLAGDYEQYF